This record concerns one T cell receptor beta chain sequence. The data stem from a study of Ad26.COV2.S vaccination and SARS-CoV-2 variants. V lost 1 base to trimming and J lost 8 bases, with 14 bases between them. Germline CDR1 reads SGHTA; CDR2 reads FQGNSA. This CDR3 contains 14 residues. Sequencing used immunoSEQ multiplex PCR; TCRdb keeps in-frame clones, though not all of them. Of approximately 460,000 clones listed, roughly nine tenths are singletons. Treatment: about 20 received Ad26.COV2.S at low or high dose, single or two shots; roughly five received placebo; per-sample allocation not given. On day 63 after the first injection, vaccine and placebo recipients gave samples.

The sequence was collected from a person aged 18-60 years who received the Ad26.COV2.S COVID-19 vaccine or a placebo. Sequenced here: peripheral blood, sampled in a trial of Ad26.COV2.S vaccine versus placebo. V gene TRBV7-2 combines with J gene TRBJ2-5; possibly TRBD1 for D (5 bases). The DNA of the CDR3 is TGTGCCAGCAGCTTAGAGGGGTCTCGTGGTACCCAGTACTTC. Translating it yields CASSLEGSRGTQYF.